The rows below give T cell receptor beta chains drawn from one sample of a study of early T cells in non-severe SARS-CoV-2 infection. TCRdb re-derived calls from the 5' RACE reads in MiXCR, one entry per CDR3 protein. The sample yields under 55,000 distinct CDR3 sequences, around 10% seen once. Sequenced: whole blood. The receptors shown here come from an adult who was a healthcare worker with PCR-confirmed SARS-CoV-2 infection or an uninfected control (not recorded which). CDR3s include the opening cysteine and the closing phenylalanine or tryptophan. The D gene is left open where the match is weak. Not all rows give a size; the values are once, few, many and, for expanded clones, a class.

abundance	v_gene	d_gene	j_gene	CDR3aa	CDR3nt
few	TRBV10-2	-	TRBJ2-2	CASSVWNTGELFF	TGCGCCAGCAGTGTGTGGAACACCGGGGAGCTGTTTTTT
many	TRBV6-2/TRBV6-3	-	TRBJ1-1	CASSKTELNTEAFF	TGTGCCAGCAGTAAGACAGAACTGAACACTGAAGCTTTCTTT
many	TRBV3-1	-	TRBJ2-1	CASSFPDRDNEQFF	TGTGCCAGCAGCTTCCCCGACCGAGACAATGAGCAGTTCTTC
many	TRBV28	-	TRBJ1-1	CASIGFWEAFF	TGTGCCAGCATAGGTTTTTGGGAAGCTTTCTTT
many	TRBV28	-	TRBJ2-7	CAGGERNEQYF	TGTGCCGGAGGGGAACGCAACGAGCAGTACTTC
few	TRBV7-3	-	TRBJ1-1	CASRSRRNTEAFF	TGTGCCAGCCGAAGTCGGCGGAACACTGAAGCTTTCTTT
-	TRBV6-5	-	TRBJ2-7	CASSPPPHGSLFYEQYF	TGTGCCAGCAGTCCACCCCCTCATGGGTCGCTGTTTTACGAGCAGTACTTC
-	TRBV28	TRBD1	TRBJ2-7	CATQRPWDRDYEQYF	TGTGCCACCCAACGTCCGTGGGACAGAGACTACGAGCAGTACTTC
many	TRBV4-2	TRBD2	TRBJ2-3	CASSQLTSDGTDTQYF	TGTGCCAGCAGCCAATTGACTAGCGATGGCACAGATACGCAGTATTTT
many	TRBV6-5	-	TRBJ1-6	CASSYLRGTSPLHF	TGTGCCAGCAGTTACCTTAGGGGTACCTCACCCCTCCACTTT
many	TRBV29-1	-	TRBJ2-1	CSAVWGGGFNEQFF	TGCAGCGCTGTTTGGGGAGGCGGGTTCAATGAGCAGTTCTTC
many	TRBV28	-	TRBJ1-1	CASSSPGNTEAFF	TGTGCCAGCAGTTCCCCAGGGAACACTGAAGCTTTCTTT
many	TRBV12-3/TRBV12-4	TRBD2	TRBJ2-3	CASRGLVQGTDTQYF	TGTGCCAGCAGGGGACTAGTCCAAGGCACAGATACGCAGTATTTT
-	TRBV6-5	-	TRBJ1-1	CASSYSGTNTEAFF	TGTGCCAGCAGTTACTCGGGCACCAACACTGAAGCTTTCTTT
many	TRBV6-2/TRBV6-3	TRBD2	TRBJ2-1	CASSYPQHGLAGKIYNEQFF	TGTGCCAGCAGTTACCCACAACACGGACTAGCGGGGAAGATCTACAATGAGCAGTTCTTC
many	TRBV6-6	-	TRBJ2-1	CASSYSVFDEQFF	TGTGCCAGCAGTTACTCAGTTTTCGATGAGCAGTTCTTC
few	TRBV7-8	TRBD2	TRBJ2-5	CASSKEASGRRETQYF	TGTGCCAGCAGCAAGGAGGCTAGCGGGAGACGAGAGACCCAGTACTTC
-	TRBV28	-	TRBJ2-1	CASSPLPGDEQFF	TGTGCCAGCAGTCCCCTGCCAGGGGATGAGCAGTTCTTC
many	TRBV7-8	-	TRBJ1-5	CASSPTEGLNQPQHF	TGTGCCAGCAGCCCTACGGAGGGCCTCAATCAGCCCCAGCATTTT
-	TRBV15	-	TRBJ1-3	CATSRDLGRRAGNTIYF	TGTGCCACCAGCAGAGATTTGGGGCGACGAGCCGGAAACACCATATATTTT
-	TRBV6-5	-	TRBJ1-1	CASSYVGRTEAFF	TGTGCCAGCAGTTACGTGGGCAGAACTGAAGCTTTCTTT
few	TRBV6-6	-	TRBJ2-4	CASSYSGTAKNIQYF	TGTGCCAGCAGTTACTCCGGGACTGCAAAAAACATTCAGTACTTC
-	TRBV6-2/TRBV6-3	-	TRBJ1-4	CASRPFIRDEKLFF	TGTGCCAGCAGGCCATTTATTCGAGATGAAAAACTGTTTTTT
many	TRBV27	-	TRBJ2-7	CASRRNEGKMQYF	TGTGCCAGCCGACGAAATGAGGGGAAGATGCAGTACTTC
-	TRBV11-2	-	TRBJ1-1	CASSRTREGRAFF	TGTGCCAGCAGCCGTACCCGGGAAGGGCGGGCTTTCTTT
-	TRBV9	TRBD2	TRBJ2-5	CASSAHPRLAGVAETQYF	TGTGCCAGCAGCGCCCACCCCCGACTAGCGGGAGTCGCAGAGACCCAGTACTTC
few	TRBV19	-	TRBJ1-5	CASSLMGASFLHQPQHF	TGTGCCAGTAGTCTAATGGGGGCCAGTTTTCTTCATCAGCCCCAGCATTTT
few	TRBV10-3	-	TRBJ2-7	CAISDRLRVTEQYF	TGTGCCATCAGTGATAGGCTACGGGTCACCGAGCAGTACTTC
few	TRBV12-3/TRBV12-4	-	TRBJ2-2	CASSPGPGELFF	TGTGCCAGCAGCCCGGGGCCAGGGGAGCTGTTTTTT
many	TRBV28	TRBD2	TRBJ2-5	CASSLGPGGREETQYF	TGTGCCAGCAGTTTAGGTCCGGGAGGGAGGGAAGAGACCCAGTACTTC
few	TRBV28	-	TRBJ2-1	CASSPSIAGNNEQFF	TGTGCCAGCAGCCCCTCTATCGCGGGGAACAATGAGCAGTTCTTC
-	TRBV9	-	TRBJ2-1	CASSVDRRSSYNEQFF	TGTGCCAGCAGCGTAGATCGGAGAAGCTCCTACAATGAGCAGTTCTTC
many	TRBV28	TRBD2	TRBJ2-1	CASSQQLLAGHFNEQFF	TGTGCCAGCAGCCAACAACTACTAGCGGGCCATTTTAATGAGCAGTTCTTC
many	TRBV20-1	TRBD2	TRBJ2-3	CRLAGGPKDTQYF	TGCAGATTAGCGGGAGGGCCGAAAGATACGCAGTATTTT
-	TRBV11-2	-	TRBJ2-7	CASSLGWGTSYEQYF	TGTGCCAGCAGCTTAGGGTGGGGAACCTCCTACGAGCAGTACTTC
-	TRBV7-2	-	TRBJ2-1	CASSLVQGWYNEQFF	TGTGCCAGCAGCTTAGTCCAGGGCTGGTACAATGAGCAGTTCTTC
many	TRBV20-1	-	TRBJ1-1	CSAYLNTEAFF	TGCAGTGCTTATCTGAACACTGAAGCTTTCTTT
-	TRBV28	-	TRBJ1-5	CASSFETGNQPQHF	TGTGCCAGCAGTTTTGAGACGGGCAATCAGCCCCAGCATTTT
-	TRBV12-3/TRBV12-4	TRBD2	TRBJ2-3	CASSSSGTSSTDTQYF	TGTGCCAGCAGTTCTTCCGGGACTAGTAGCACAGATACGCAGTATTTT
-	TRBV14	-	TRBJ2-2	CSSSQDLLGNTGELFF	TGTTCCAGCAGCCAAGATCTACTAGGAAACACCGGGGAGCTGTTTTTT
-	TRBV6-2/TRBV6-3	-	TRBJ2-2	CASRPPSAGELFF	TGTGCCAGCAGACCCCCCTCGGCCGGGGAGCTGTTTTTT
few	TRBV3-1	TRBD1	TRBJ1-6	CASSQVTGAGNSPLHF	TGTGCCAGCAGCCAAGTAACAGGGGCTGGTAATTCACCCCTCCACTTT
-	TRBV27	-	TRBJ2-2	CASSFLPAGELFF	TGTGCCAGCAGTTTTTTACCAGCCGGGGAGCTGTTTTTT
few	TRBV29-1	TRBD1	TRBJ2-4	CSVEGGGENIQYF	TGCAGCGTTGAAGGAGGGGGCGAAAACATTCAGTACTTC
many	TRBV28	-	TRBJ1-5	CANKGSGNQPQHF	TGTGCCAACAAAGGCTCTGGCAATCAGCCCCAGCATTTT
few	TRBV29-1	-	TRBJ1-1	CSVHRFEVRYGNTEAFF	TGCAGCGTTCACCGCTTTGAAGTCCGGTACGGGAACACTGAAGCTTTCTTT
many	TRBV28	-	TRBJ2-5	CASSLGGQGRETQYF	TGTGCCAGCAGTCTCGGGGGCCAGGGCAGAGAGACCCAGTACTTC
-	TRBV7-2	TRBD1	TRBJ2-7	CASSLAGQGAGEQYF	TGTGCCAGCAGCTTAGCAGGACAGGGGGCCGGGGAGCAGTACTTC
many	TRBV7-2	TRBD1	TRBJ2-3	CASSPGTGPDTQYF	TGTGCCAGCAGCCCCGGGACAGGGCCAGATACGCAGTATTTT
many	TRBV12-3/TRBV12-4	-	TRBJ2-5	CASSLAGGPETQYF	TGTGCCAGCAGTTTAGCGGGAGGCCCCGAGACCCAGTACTTC
-	TRBV7-2	-	TRBJ2-3	CASSLFSTRDTQYF	TGTGCCAGCAGCTTATTTTCCACCCGAGATACGCAGTATTTT
many	TRBV7-6	-	TRBJ2-1	CASSLGGGMYNEQFF	TGTGCCAGCAGCTTAGGCGGTGGGATGTACAATGAGCAGTTCTTC
-	TRBV20-1	TRBD1	TRBJ2-6	CSARDRRKKSGANVLTF	TGCAGTGCTAGGGACAGGCGGAAAAAGTCTGGGGCCAACGTCCTGACTTTC
few	TRBV7-3	-	TRBJ2-2	CASSFDGSNTGELFF	TGTGCCAGCAGCTTCGACGGTTCGAACACCGGGGAGCTGTTTTTT
-	TRBV20-1	-	TRBJ2-2	CSASSSDTGELFF	TGCAGTGCTTCCTCGAGCGACACCGGGGAGCTGTTTTTT
-	TRBV6-6	-	TRBJ1-6	CASNGGQANYNSPLHF	TGTGCCAGCAATGGAGGGCAAGCCAATTATAATTCACCCCTCCACTTT
few	TRBV29-1	-	TRBJ1-3	CSVAGTGGNTIYF	TGCAGCGTTGCTGGGACGGGTGGAAACACCATATATTTT
many	TRBV6-5	-	TRBJ1-3	CASSYSGRGPSGNTIYF	TGTGCCAGCAGTTACTCAGGCAGGGGACCCTCCGGAAACACCATATATTTT
many	TRBV5-1	-	TRBJ2-3	CASSADIPTDTQYF	TGCGCCAGCAGCGCTGACATCCCCACAGATACGCAGTATTTT